These 8 T cell receptor beta chains came from one sample sequenced in a study of T cell responses to AZD1222 COVID-19 vaccine. Method: immunoSEQ multiplex PCR; TCRdb's copy keeps in-frame clones and lacks some. The sample contains approximately 70,000 clones, about three quarters of which appear only once. This material consisted of peripheral blood, taken 28 days after the second AZD1222 dose. Receptors were obtained from an adult who received the AZD1222 COVID-19 vaccine.

The chain recombines TRBV6-5 with TRBJ2-7, with TRBD2 as a possible D gene (5 bases). Germline CDR1 MNHEY, CDR2 SVGAGI. CDR3 length: 12 residues. V was cut by 2 bases and J by 5 bases, with 7 bases left in between. The CDR3 spells CASSYLGNEQYF. CDR3 DNA sequence: TGTGCCAGCAGTTACCTCGGGAACGAGCAGTACTTC.

This chain joins TRBV6-5 and TRBJ1-2; D unresolved. Germline V gives CDR1 MNHEY, CDR2 SVGAGI. V lost 2 bases to trimming and J lost 8 bases, with 9 bases between them. The CDR3 consists of 12 residues. CDR3 sequence reads: CASSYVGGGYTF. Here the CDR3 DNA reads TGTGCCAGCAGTTACGTGGGTGGCGGCTACACCTTC.

The chain links TRBV5-8 to TRBJ1-2; no firm D call. Trimming removed 7 bases at V and 2 bases at J, with 6 bases between. This CDR3 has 11 amino acids. In germline, CDR1 is SGHTS, CDR2 YDEGEE. For the CDR3, the DNA is TGTGCCAGCGGTAGAAACTATGGCTACACCTTC. Encoded protein: CASGRNYGYTF.

This clone was observed a single time. The chain has TRBV7-8 and TRBJ1-1; the match to TRBD1 covers 8 bases. Unmatched junction bases numbered 11, after V lost 5 bases and J lost 6 bases. Looked up from germline, CDR1 is SGHVS and CDR2 is FQNEAQ. The CDR3 spans 15 residues. CDR3 coding DNA: TGTGCCAGCAGCCCCAGACCGGACAGGGAAGCTGAAGCTTTCTTT. It is translated as CASSPRPDREAEAFF.

The chain couples TRBV7-9 to TRBJ2-7, with D hard to call. The ends were cut back, 3 bases at V and 3 bases at J, with 12 bases in the middle. Germline V gene sequence: CDR1 SEHNR, CDR2 FQNEAQ (reference sequence). This CDR3 contains 14 residues. CDR3 DNA sequence: TGTGCCAGCAGCTTGGAGACTCTATACTACGAGCAGTACTTC. Translating it yields CASSLETLYYEQYF.

V and J are TRBV30 and TRBJ1-5, with D possibly TRBD1 on 5 matching bases. CDR1 GTSNPN and CDR2 SVGIG come from the germline V gene (reference sequence). V dropped 2 bases and J dropped 5 bases, with 13 bases sitting between them. The CDR3 covers 14 residues. For the CDR3, the DNA is TGTGCCTGGAGTACCAACAGGTTAGATCAGCCCCAGCATTTT. It encodes CAWSTNRLDQPQHF.

The chain recombines TRBV19 with TRBJ1-2; D unresolved. Trimming removed 7 bases at V and 6 bases at J, with 24 bases between. The germline V gene encodes CDR1 LNHDA and CDR2 SQIVND (reference sequence). The CDR3 runs 16 residues. Here the CDR3 reads CASTGLFGRTRHGYTF. CDR3 nucleotide sequence: TGTGCCAGTACAGGTCTGTTCGGCAGAACGAGGCATGGCTACACCTTC.

The chain links TRBV5-1 to TRBJ2-7, with a possible D match to TRBD2 (6 bases). Germline V gene sequence: CDR1 SGHRS, CDR2 YFSETQ. V lost 2 bases and J lost 3, with 12 bases in between. This CDR3 has 14 amino acids. The CDR3 here is CASSFQWRDYEQYF. CDR3 coding DNA: TGCGCCAGCAGCTTCCAGTGGAGGGACTACGAGCAGTACTTC.